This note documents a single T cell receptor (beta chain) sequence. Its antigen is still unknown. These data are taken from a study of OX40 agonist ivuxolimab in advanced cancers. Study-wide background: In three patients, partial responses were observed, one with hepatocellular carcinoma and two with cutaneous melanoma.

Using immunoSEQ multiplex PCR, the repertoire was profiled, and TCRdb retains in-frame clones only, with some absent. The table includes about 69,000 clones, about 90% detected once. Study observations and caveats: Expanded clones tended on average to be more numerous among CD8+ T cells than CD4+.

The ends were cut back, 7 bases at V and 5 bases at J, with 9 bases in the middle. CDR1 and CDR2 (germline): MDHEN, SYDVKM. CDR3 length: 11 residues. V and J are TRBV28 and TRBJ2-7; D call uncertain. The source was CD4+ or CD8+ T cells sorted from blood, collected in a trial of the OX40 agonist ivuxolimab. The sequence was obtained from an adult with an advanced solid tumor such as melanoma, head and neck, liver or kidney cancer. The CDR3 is CASTKVDEQYF. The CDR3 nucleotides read TGTGCCAGCACCAAAGTGGACGAGCAGTACTTC.